The 10 T cell receptor beta chains given below trace back to one sample, sequenced in a study of cytomegalovirus exposure and HLA in healthy donors. The PCR ran on 60 Vbeta and 13 Jbeta primers. Assay used: immunoSEQ multiplex PCR; TCRdb lists only in-frame clones, some missing. The sample lists about 82,000 clones; around 79% were seen once. The sequenced sample was PBMCs. Receptor source: a human donor in good health.

This sequence joins TRBV16 and TRBJ2-1; a possible D gene is TRBD2 (6 bases). V gave up 1 base and J gave up 9 bases, with 16 bases separating them. The CDR3 is 15 residues long. Germline V CDR1 and CDR2: KGHSY, FQNENV. The CDR3 region is CASSQLTRKISEQFF. The DNA for the CDR3 is TGTGCCAGCAGCCAATTGACTAGAAAAATTTCTGAGCAGTTCTTC.

V usage is TRBV29-1 and J usage is TRBJ2-1, with D perhaps matching TRBD2 (6 bases). Germline V gives CDR1 SQVTM, CDR2 ANQGSEA. This CDR3 is built from 16 residues. Trimming took off 3 bases at V and 8 bases at J, with 23 bases between the two ends. The CDR3 DNA follows: TGCAGCGTTGAGATCCAGGGCGGGAAGGTTATAGATGAGCAGTTCTTC. It is translated as CSVEIQGGKVIDEQFF.

The J gene is TRBJ2-7, the V gene TRBV18, with 8 bases that match TRBD1. J lost 5 bases, V lost 8 bases, and 8 bases had no gene match. This CDR3 is built from 13 residues. The germline V gene encodes CDR1 KGHSH and CDR2 LQKENI. The DNA of the CDR3 is TGTGCCAGCACCGCGGACAGGGAGCACGAGCAGTACTTC. Protein sequence: CASTADREHEQYF.

The gene calls are TRBV4-3 and TRBJ2-5; a weak D match, TRBD1 (6 bases). The J call is in doubt because the DNA end fits TRBJ2-7 better. Per the germline V gene, CDR1 is LGHNA and CDR2 is YSLEER. The CDR3 totals 15 residues. The CDR3 loop is CASSQESAGAHEQYF. CDR3 DNA: TGCGCCAGCAGCCAAGAATCCGCAGGGGCCCACGAGCAGTACTTC.

A remark on this clone: The same CDR3 arises from other DNA sequences in this sample as well. The CDR3 nucleotides read TGTGCCAGCTCACCACGGCAGGGCACTTACGAGCAGTACTTC. Translated, it gives CASSPRQGTYEQYF. V gene TRBV18 combines with J gene TRBJ2-7, with D perhaps TRBD1 (5 bases). Germline CDR1 reads KGHSH; CDR2 reads LQKENI. V was shortened by 1 base and J by 4 bases, with 11 bases between the two germline ends. The CDR3 is 14 residues long. Full variable domain (outside the CDR3, taken from reference TRBV18 and TRBJ2-7): NAGVMQNPRHLVRRRGQEARLRCSPMKGHSHVYWYRQLPEEGLKFMVYLQKENIIDESGMPKERFSAEFPKEGPSILRIQQVVRGDSAAYFCASSPRQGTYEQYFGPGTRLTVT.

The gene calls are TRBV6-1 and TRBJ2-3; D perhaps matches TRBD2 (6 bases). Trimming pared 8 bases from V and 1 base from J, leaving 16 bases between. Germline-derived CDR1 and CDR2 are MNHNS and SASEGT. This CDR3 has 15 amino acids. The CDR3 DNA follows: TGTGCCAGCTCGGGAGATGGCGGAGGCACAGATACGCAGTATTTT. Protein: CASSGDGGGTDTQYF.

This clone was counted a few times. The chain carries TRBV2 and TRBJ1-5, with D tentatively TRBD1 (5 bases). CDR3 length: 13 residues. Germline values: CDR1 SNHLY, CDR2 FYNNEI. V lost 3 bases and J lost 4, with 7 bases in between. CDR3: CASSDGGNQPQHF. CDR3 DNA: TGTGCCAGCAGTGACGGGGGGAATCAGCCCCAGCATTTT.

The chain uses TRBV7-6 and TRBJ1-2; weak D call: TRBD1 (6 bases). Germline-derived CDR1 and CDR2 are SGHVS and FNYEAQ. Trimming stripped 4 bases from V and 7 bases from J, with 19 bases between. The CDR3 is 15 amino acids. CDR3 bases: TGTGCCAGCAGCTCCTCGAACCAGGGGTCTGGTGGCTACACCTTC. Translation: CASSSSNQGSGGYTF.

This sequence joins TRBV5-8 and TRBJ2-5; tentatively, D is TRBD1 (5 bases). The CDR3 totals 12 residues. Trimming took 4 bases from V and 5 from J, leaving 9 bases between them. Germline CDR1 SGHTS, CDR2 YDEGEE. The CDR3 DNA follows: TGTGCCAGCAGCCCTAACAGGGAGACCCAGTACTTC. It specifies CASSPNRETQYF.

The chain couples TRBV7-2 to TRBJ1-4; no reliable D call. Trimming took off 9 bases at V and 8 bases at J, with 10 bases between the two ends. The CDR3 extends over 11 amino acids. Germline assignment: CDR1 SGHTA and CDR2 FQGNSA. CDR3 protein: CASLEEEKLFF. The CDR3 nucleotides read TGTGCCAGTCTCGAGGAAGAAAAACTGTTTTTT.